The 15 T cell receptor beta chains below come from one sample, sequenced in a study of T cell changes during pregnancy in multiple sclerosis. The repertoire was sequenced with immunoSEQ multiplex PCR; TCRdb's copy has only in-frame clones and lacks some. This table holds some 100,000 clones, 90% to 95% found once. The input for sequencing was peripheral blood, taken before pregnancy. Receptors originate from a female donor with multiple sclerosis, enrolled in a pregnancy study.

The V call is TRBV9, the J call TRBJ2-2, with 15 bases lining up with TRBD2. V lost 4 bases and J lost 5; bases outside the gene matches: 6. Per the germline V gene, CDR1 is SGDLS and CDR2 is YYNGEE. The CDR3 sequence is 17 residues long. CDR3 nucleotide sequence: TGTGCCAGCAGCAGGACTAGCGGGAGGGCGAGAACCGGGGAGCTGTTTTTT. This gives the protein CASSRTSGRARTGELFF.

The chain uses TRBV2 and TRBJ1-5, with a possible D match to TRBD1 (5 bases). CDR1 SNHLY and CDR2 FYNNEI come from the germline V gene. This CDR3 is built from 15 residues. V dropped 4 bases and J dropped 1 base, with 11 bases sitting between them. The CDR3 DNA reads as TGTGCCAGCAGTGGCCGGGGGACGAGCAATCAGCCCCAGCATTTT. Protein product: CASSGRGTSNQPQHF. Using reference TRBV2 and TRBJ1-5 for the parts outside the CDR3, the full variable domain is EPEVTQTPSHQVTQMGQEVILRCVPISNHLYFYWYRQILGQKVEFLVSFYNNEISEKSEIFDDQFSVERPDGSNFTLKIRSTKLEDSAMYFCASSGRGTSNQPQHFGDGTRLSIL.

V usage is TRBV6-1 and J usage is TRBJ1-3; possible D gene TRBD1, 5 bases. Trimming removed 3 bases from V and 10 bases from J, with 13 bases in between. Germline V gene data show CDR1 as MNHNS and CDR2 as SASEGT. The CDR3 runs 13 residues. Here the CDR3 reads CASSDTSGLTIYF. The DNA of the CDR3 is TGTGCCAGCAGTGATACCTCAGGGTTGACCATATATTTT.

The chain uses TRBV7-2 and TRBJ1-1, with D possibly TRBD1 on 5 matching bases. This CDR3 has 17 residues. From germline, CDR1 is SGHTA and CDR2 FQGNSA. The V end was cut by 6 bases, the J end by 1 base, with 21 bases between. In nucleotides, the CDR3 is TGTGCCAGCAGTTTACTGGGAAAATTCGGACAGAACACTGAAGCTTTCTTT. This gives the protein CASSLLGKFGQNTEAFF. Combining the CDR3 with reference TRBV7-2 and TRBJ1-1 gives the whole variable domain GAGVSQSPSNKVTEKGKDVELRCDPISGHTALYWYRQSLGQGLEFLIYFQGNSAPDKSGLPSDRFSAERTGGSVSTLTIQRTQQEDSAVYLCASSLLGKFGQNTEAFFGQGTRLTVV.

Only a few counts were recorded for this clone. The CDR3 does not end in the conserved phenylalanine or tryptophan, so this is likely a read error. No DNA is shown, since the ends of the CDR3 on it are uncertain; the CDR3 is the one TCRdb lists. This CDR3 reads CAWSVTGIGVSLM. The chain carries TRBV30 and TRBJ1-1; the DNA was not used to check the table's D call, TRBD1. The CDR3 extends over 13 residues, inclusive of both ends. From germline, CDR1 is GTSNPN and CDR2 SVGIG (reference sequence).

CDR3 in amino acids: CASSAKITSTDTQYF. The DNA of the CDR3 is TGTGCCAGCAGCGCTAAGATCACTAGCACAGATACGCAGTATTTT. The rearrangement joins TRBV5-6 to TRBJ2-3; D is undetermined. CDR1 SGHDT and CDR2 YYEEEE come from the germline V gene. Trimming pared 4 bases from V and 0 bases from J, leaving 12 bases between. CDR3 length equals 15 residues.

The chain has TRBV19 and TRBJ1-2, with a possible D match to TRBD1 (6 bases). The CDR3 runs to 10 residues. Germline V gene data show CDR1 as LNHDA and CDR2 as SQIVND (reference sequence). Trimming removed 8 bases at V and 8 bases at J, with 9 bases between. CDR3 sequence: CASSGGGYTF. CDR3 nucleotide sequence: TGTGCCAGTTCGGGGGGCGGCTACACCTTC.

V usage is TRBV2 and J usage is TRBJ1-4, with TRBD1 as a possible D gene (5 bases). The ends were cut back, 6 bases at V and 6 bases at J, with 11 bases in the middle. There are 13 residues in the CDR3. The germline CDR1 and CDR2 sequences are SNHLY and FYNNEI. The CDR3 spells CASRPGTDEKLFF. The CDR3 DNA reads as TGTGCCAGCAGACCCGGGACTGATGAAAAACTGTTTTTT.

This clone occurred once. The CDR3 protein is CSVAAGRTGAFF. In nucleotides, the CDR3 is TGCAGCGTTGCGGCGGGGCGGACGGGAGCTTTCTTT. V usage is TRBV29-1 and J usage is TRBJ1-1, with D possibly matching TRBD1 (5 bases). The V gene's germline CDR1 is SQVTM and CDR2 ANQGSEA. Trimming removed 4 bases at V and 10 bases at J, with 16 bases between. This CDR3 is built from 12 residues.

The V call is TRBV28, the J call TRBJ2-1; 7 nucleotides agree with TRBD2. J lost 4 bases, V lost 5 bases, and 8 bases had no gene match. Germline V CDR1 and CDR2: MDHEN, SYDVKM. The length of the CDR3 is 15 residues. CDR3 sequence: CASSTSGGGYNEQFF. Written as DNA, the CDR3 is TGTGCCAGCAGTACGTCTGGGGGGGGGTACAATGAGCAGTTCTTC.

The chain recombines TRBV2 with TRBJ2-7; weak D call: TRBD1 (6 bases). Trimming stripped 4 bases from V and 6 bases from J, with 10 bases between. CDR1 and CDR2 (germline): SNHLY, FYNNEI. The CDR3 runs to 12 residues. The CDR3 is CASSVQGGEQYF. The DNA for the CDR3 is TGTGCCAGCAGTGTACAGGGTGGCGAGCAGTACTTC.

This clone was found a few times. This chain joins TRBV27 and TRBJ1-1, with D perhaps TRBD1 (6 bases). CDR3 length: 15 amino acids. Deletions cut 7 bases from V and 0 bases from J, with 15 bases between. The germline CDR1 and CDR2 sequences are MNHEY and SMNVEV (reference sequence). CDR3 sequence: CASNLRGHLNTEAFF. The CDR3 region has the DNA TGTGCCAGCAATCTAAGGGGACACCTGAACACTGAAGCTTTCTTT.

This clone was observed a few times. The chain joins TRBV28 to TRBJ1-3, with TRBD1 identical over 8 bases. With V trimmed by 4 bases and J by 4 bases, 6 bases remained unmatched. Germline-derived CDR1 and CDR2 are MDHEN and SYDVKM. CDR3 length equals 15 residues. The CDR3 region is CASSSAGGAGNTIYF. CDR3 bases: TGTGCCAGCAGTTCCGCAGGGGGCGCCGGAAACACCATATATTTT.

The chain is built from TRBV6-1 and TRBJ1-1; perhaps TRBD1 as D (6 bases). Germline V gene lookup returns CDR1 MNHNS and CDR2 SASEGT. The CDR3 spans 14 residues. The CDR3, as DNA: TGTGTTGGATCCTGGGGGGGGCTGAACACTGAAGCTTTCTTT. Translating gives CVGSWGGLNTEAFF.

Here the CDR3 DNA reads TGTGCCAGCAGTTCGGAGGGACAGGGGAGTTATGGCTACACCTTC. Translation: CASSSEGQGSYGYTF. The V gene is TRBV6-5, the J gene TRBJ1-2; 10 bases align to TRBD1. The V gene's germline CDR1 is MNHEY and CDR2 SVGAGI. The CDR3 extends over 15 amino acids. V lost 4 bases and J lost 5; bases outside the gene matches: 7.